This TCR beta chain appears in the sequencing data of a study of blood T cell repertoires in COVID-19. As for the study in general: Material from acute and convalescent COVID-19 was sourced from the United States, Italy and Spain. PBMCs, B-cell-depleted T cells, or T cells provided the cDNA or gDNA that made up the material.

What the recovered Cohort 3 donors had was two negative PCRs, clearance, or symptom resolution. CDR1 is KGHSH, CDR2 LQKENI, per germline. Trimming removed 6 bases from V and 8 bases from J; junction bases left unmatched: 9. This CDR3 is built from 14 residues. Method: immunoSEQ multiplex PCR; TCRdb's copy keeps in-frame clones and lacks some. The sample lists about 390,000 clones, around 87% occurring once. The V and J genes are TRBV18 and TRBJ1-4; 7 bases map to TRBD1. Input material: PBMCs or T cells enriched from blood (not recorded which). This sequence originates from a woman between 50 and 59 years old who had recovered from COVID-19. CDR3 sequence reads: CASSLRDRREKLFF. CDR3 DNA: TGTGCCAGCTCCCTCCGGGACAGACGGGAAAAACTGTTTTTT.